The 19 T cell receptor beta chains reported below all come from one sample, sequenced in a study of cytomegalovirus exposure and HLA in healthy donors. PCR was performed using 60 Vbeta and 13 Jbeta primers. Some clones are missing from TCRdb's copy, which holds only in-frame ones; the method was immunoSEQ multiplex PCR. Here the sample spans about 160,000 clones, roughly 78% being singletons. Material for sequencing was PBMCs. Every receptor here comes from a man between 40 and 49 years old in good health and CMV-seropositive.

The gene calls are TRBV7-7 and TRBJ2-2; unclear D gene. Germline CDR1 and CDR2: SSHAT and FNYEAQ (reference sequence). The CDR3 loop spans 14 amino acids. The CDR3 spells CASRLLPTTGELFF. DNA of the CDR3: TGTGCTAGCCGGCTACTACCGACCACCGGGGAGCTGTTTTTT.

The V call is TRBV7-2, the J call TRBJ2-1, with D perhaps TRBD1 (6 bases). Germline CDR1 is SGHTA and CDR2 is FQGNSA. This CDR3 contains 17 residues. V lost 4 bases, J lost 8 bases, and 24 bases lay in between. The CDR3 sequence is CASSYSQGRRGSDEQFF. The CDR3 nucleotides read TGTGCCAGCAGCTACTCCCAGGGGCGCAGGGGTTCAGATGAGCAGTTCTTC. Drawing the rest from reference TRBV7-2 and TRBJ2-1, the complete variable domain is GAGVSQSPSNKVTEKGKDVELRCDPISGHTALYWYRQSLGQGLEFLIYFQGNSAPDKSGLPSDRFSAERTGGSVSTLTIQRTQQEDSAVYLCASSYSQGRRGSDEQFFGPGTRLTVL.

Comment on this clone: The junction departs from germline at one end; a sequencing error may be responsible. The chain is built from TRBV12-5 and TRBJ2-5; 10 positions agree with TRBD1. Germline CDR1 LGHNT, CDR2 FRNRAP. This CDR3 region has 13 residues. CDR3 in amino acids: CASGLREDRGQNF. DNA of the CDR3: TGTGCTAGTGGTTTGAGGGAAGACAGGGGGCAGAACTTC. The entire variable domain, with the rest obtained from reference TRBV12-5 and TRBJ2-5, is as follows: DARVTQTPRHKVTEMGQEVTMRCQPILGHNTVFWYRQTMMQGLELLAYFRNRAPLDDSGMPKDRFSAEMPDATLATLKIQPSEPRDSAVYFCASGLREDRGQNFGPGTRLLVL.

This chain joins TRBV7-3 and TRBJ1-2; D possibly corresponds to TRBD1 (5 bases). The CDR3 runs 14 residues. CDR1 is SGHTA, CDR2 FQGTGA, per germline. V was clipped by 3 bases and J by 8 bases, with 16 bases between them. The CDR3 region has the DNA TGTGCCAGCAGCTTGGGGGAGGGGTTAGCCGGCTACACCTTC. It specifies CASSLGEGLAGYTF. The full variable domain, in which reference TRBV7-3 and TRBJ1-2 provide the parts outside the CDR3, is GAGVSQTPSNKVTEKGKYVELRCDPISGHTALYWYRQSLGQGPEFLIYFQGTGAADDSGLPNDRFFAVRPEGSVSTLKIQRTERGDSAVYLCASSLGEGLAGYTFGSGTRLTVV.

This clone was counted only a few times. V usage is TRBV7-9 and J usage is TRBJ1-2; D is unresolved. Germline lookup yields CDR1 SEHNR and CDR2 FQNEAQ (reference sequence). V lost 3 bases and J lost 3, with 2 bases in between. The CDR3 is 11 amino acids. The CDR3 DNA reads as TGTGCCAGCAGCTTCGACTATGGCTACACCTTC. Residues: CASSFDYGYTF.

CDR3 region: CASSQASIDADTQYF. Here the CDR3 DNA reads TGCGCCAGCAGCCAAGCTAGCATCGACGCAGATACGCAGTATTTT. The chain combines TRBV4-1 with TRBJ2-3; D is possibly TRBD2 (5 bases). V was trimmed by 1 base and J by 4 bases, leaving 12 bases between them. Germline CDR1 MGHRA, CDR2 YSYEKL. The CDR3 loop spans 15 amino acids.

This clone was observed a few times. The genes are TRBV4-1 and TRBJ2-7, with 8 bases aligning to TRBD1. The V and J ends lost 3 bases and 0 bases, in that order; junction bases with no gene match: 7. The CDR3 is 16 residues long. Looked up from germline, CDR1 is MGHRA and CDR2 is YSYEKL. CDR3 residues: CASSQRFDRGSYEQYF. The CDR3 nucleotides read TGCGCCAGCAGCCAGCGATTCGACAGGGGCTCCTACGAGCAGTACTTC.

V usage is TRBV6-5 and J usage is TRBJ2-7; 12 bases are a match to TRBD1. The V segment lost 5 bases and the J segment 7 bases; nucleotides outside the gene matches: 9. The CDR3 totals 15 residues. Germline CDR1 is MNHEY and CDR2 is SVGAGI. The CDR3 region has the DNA TGTGCCAGCAGTGCTCGGGGGACAGGGGGCCGGGAGCAGTACTTC. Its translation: CASSARGTGGREQYF.

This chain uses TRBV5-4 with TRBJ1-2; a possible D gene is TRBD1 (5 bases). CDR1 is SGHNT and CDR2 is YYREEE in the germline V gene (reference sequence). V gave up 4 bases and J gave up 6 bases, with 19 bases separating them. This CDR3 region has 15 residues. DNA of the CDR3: TGTGCCAGCAGCCTCCGGCCTGGGGGGGAGAATGGCTACACCTTC. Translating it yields CASSLRPGGENGYTF.

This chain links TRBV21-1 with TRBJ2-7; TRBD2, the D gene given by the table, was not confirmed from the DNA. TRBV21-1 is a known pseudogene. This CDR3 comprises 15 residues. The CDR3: CASSPHPRLAYEQYF. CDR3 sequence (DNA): TGTGCCAGCAGCCCTCACCCTCGACTAGCCTACGAGCAGTACTTC.

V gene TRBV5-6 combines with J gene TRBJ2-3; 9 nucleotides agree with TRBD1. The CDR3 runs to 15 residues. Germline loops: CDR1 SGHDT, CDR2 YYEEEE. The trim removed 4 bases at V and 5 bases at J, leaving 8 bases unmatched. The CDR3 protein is CASSLGQGQQDTQYF. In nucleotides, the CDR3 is TGTGCCAGCAGCCTCGGACAGGGGCAGCAAGATACGCAGTATTTT.

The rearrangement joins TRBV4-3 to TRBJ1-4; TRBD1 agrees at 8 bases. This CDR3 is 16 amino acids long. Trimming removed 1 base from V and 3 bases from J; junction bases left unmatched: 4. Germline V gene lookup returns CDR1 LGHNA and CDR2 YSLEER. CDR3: CASSQAGQGSNEKLFF. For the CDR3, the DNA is TGCGCCAGCAGCCAAGCCGGACAGGGTTCTAATGAAAAACTGTTTTTT.

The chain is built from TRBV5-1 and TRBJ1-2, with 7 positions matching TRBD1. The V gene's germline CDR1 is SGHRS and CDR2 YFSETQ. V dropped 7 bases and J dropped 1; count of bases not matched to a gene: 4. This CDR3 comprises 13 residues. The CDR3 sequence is CASGRQGNYGYTF. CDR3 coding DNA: TGCGCCAGCGGACGACAGGGTAACTATGGCTACACCTTC.

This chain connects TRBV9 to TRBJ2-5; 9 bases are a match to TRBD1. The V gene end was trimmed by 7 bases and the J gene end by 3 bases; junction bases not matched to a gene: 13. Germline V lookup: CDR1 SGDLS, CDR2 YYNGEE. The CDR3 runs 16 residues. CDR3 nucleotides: TGTGCCAGCCCAACGTGCCAGGGACAGGGCGAAGAGACCCAGTACTTC. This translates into CASPTCQGQGEETQYF. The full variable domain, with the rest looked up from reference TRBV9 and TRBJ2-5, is DSGVTQTPKHLITATGQRVTLRCSPRSGDLSVYWYQQSLDQGLQFLIQYYNGEERAKGNILERFSAQQFPDLHSELNLSSLELGDSALYFCASPTCQGQGEETQYFGPGTRLLVL.

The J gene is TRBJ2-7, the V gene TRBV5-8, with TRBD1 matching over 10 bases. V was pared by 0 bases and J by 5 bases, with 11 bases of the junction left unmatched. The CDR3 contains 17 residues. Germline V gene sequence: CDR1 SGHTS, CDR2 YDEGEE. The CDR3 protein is CASSLGWLGQGYHEQYF. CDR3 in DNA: TGTGCCAGCAGCTTGGGTTGGTTGGGACAGGGGTATCACGAGCAGTACTTC.

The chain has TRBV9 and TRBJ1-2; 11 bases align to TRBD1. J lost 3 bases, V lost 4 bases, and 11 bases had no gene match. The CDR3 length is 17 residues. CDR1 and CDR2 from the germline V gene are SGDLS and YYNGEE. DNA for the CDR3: TGTGCCAGCAGCACACCTTCTCCGGGACAGGGGGACTATGGCTACACCTTC. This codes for CASSTPSPGQGDYGYTF. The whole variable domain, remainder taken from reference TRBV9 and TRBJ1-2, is DSGVTQTPKHLITATGQRVTLRCSPRSGDLSVYWYQQSLDQGLQFLIQYYNGEERAKGNILERFSAQQFPDLHSELNLSSLELGDSALYFCASSTPSPGQGDYGYTFGSGTRLTVV.

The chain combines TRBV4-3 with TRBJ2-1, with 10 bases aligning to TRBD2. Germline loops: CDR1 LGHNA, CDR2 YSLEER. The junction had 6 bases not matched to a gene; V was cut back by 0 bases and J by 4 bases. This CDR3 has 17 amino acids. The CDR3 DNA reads TGCGCCAGCAGCCAAGATCGGGTTAGCGGGGGGTACAATGAGCAGTTCTTC. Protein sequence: CASSQDRVSGGYNEQFF.

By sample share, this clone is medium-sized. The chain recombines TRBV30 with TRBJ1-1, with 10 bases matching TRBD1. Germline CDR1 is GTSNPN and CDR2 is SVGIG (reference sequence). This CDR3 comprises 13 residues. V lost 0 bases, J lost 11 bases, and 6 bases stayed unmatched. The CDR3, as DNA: TGTGCCTGGAGTGTAGGACAGGGGGGCGAGGCTTTCTTT. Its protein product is CAWSVGQGGEAFF.

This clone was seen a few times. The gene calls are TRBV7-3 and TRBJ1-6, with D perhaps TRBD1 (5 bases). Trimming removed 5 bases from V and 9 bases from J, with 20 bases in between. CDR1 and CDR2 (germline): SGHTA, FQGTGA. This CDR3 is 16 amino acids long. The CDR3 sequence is CASSPGIGTKGSPLHF. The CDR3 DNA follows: TGTGCCAGCAGCCCCGGAATAGGGACTAAGGGTTCACCCCTCCACTTT. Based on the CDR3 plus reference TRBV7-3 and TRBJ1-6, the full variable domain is GAGVSQTPSNKVTEKGKYVELRCDPISGHTALYWYRQSLGQGPEFLIYFQGTGAADDSGLPNDRFFAVRPEGSVSTLKIQRTERGDSAVYLCASSPGIGTKGSPLHFGNGTRLTVT.